The rows below give T cell receptor beta chains drawn from one sample of a study of shared clonotypes between healthy human individuals. TCRdb keeps only in-frame clones here, not all; method: immunoSEQ multiplex PCR. The table shows fewer than 1.8 million clones, with approximately 98.5% occurring only once. Specimen: naive CD4+ T cells sorted from blood. These receptors all stem from a man under 40 in good health. The CDR3 runs from the conserved cysteine through the conserved F or W. D genes are given only for firm matches. Part of the rows lack a size; the others show once, few, many or a class for expanded clones.

j_call: TRBJ2-1; d_call: TRBD1; v_call: TRBV10-3; clone_size: -; cdr3_length: 13; cdr3_nt: TGTGCCAACGCGGACAGGGGTTTCGGTGAGCAGTTCTTC; cdr3_aa: CANADRGFGEQFF
j_call: TRBJ1-5; d_call: -; v_call: TRBV28; clone_size: -; cdr3_length: 13; cdr3_nt: TGTGCCAGCAGGGGACGGGACAATCAGCCCCAGCATTTT; cdr3_aa: CASRGRDNQPQHF
j_call: TRBJ2-1; d_call: -; v_call: TRBV9; clone_size: -; cdr3_length: 14; cdr3_nt: TGTGCCAGCAGCCCTAGACTCCTTGTCAATGAGCAGTTCTTC; cdr3_aa: CASSPRLLVNEQFF
j_call: TRBJ1-5; d_call: TRBD1; v_call: TRBV28; clone_size: -; cdr3_length: 15; cdr3_nt: TGTGCCAGCAGTACTGACAGGGGACCAAATCAGCCCCAGCATTTT; cdr3_aa: CASSTDRGPNQPQHF
j_call: TRBJ1-1; d_call: -; v_call: TRBV6-1; clone_size: -; cdr3_length: 11; cdr3_nt: TGTGCCAGCAGTGACAGGCTCCGAGCTTTCTTT; cdr3_aa: CASSDRLRAFF
j_call: TRBJ2-1; d_call: TRBD2; v_call: TRBV7-2; clone_size: once; cdr3_length: 19; cdr3_nt: TGTGCCAGCAGCAAGGGACTAGCGGGAGGGAGAGGGTCCTACAATGAGCAGTTCTTC; cdr3_aa: CASSKGLAGGRGSYNEQFF
j_call: TRBJ2-7; d_call: TRBD1; v_call: TRBV5-4; clone_size: once; cdr3_length: 16; cdr3_nt: TGTGCCAGCAGCTTGGCCAGGGGGACAGGGGGCGACGAGCAGTACTTC; cdr3_aa: CASSLARGTGGDEQYF
j_call: TRBJ2-1; d_call: TRBD2; v_call: TRBV11-2; clone_size: -; cdr3_length: 15; cdr3_nt: TGTGCCAGCAGCTTAGGGGCTAGCGGGAACAATGAGCAGTTCTTC; cdr3_aa: CASSLGASGNNEQFF
j_call: TRBJ2-7; d_call: TRBD2; v_call: TRBV4-2; clone_size: once; cdr3_length: 17; cdr3_nt: TGTGCCAGCAGCCAAGATCAAGGGACTAGCGGGAGATCTGCGCAGTACTTC; cdr3_aa: CASSQDQGTSGRSAQYF
j_call: TRBJ2-5; d_call: -; v_call: TRBV5-1; clone_size: once; cdr3_length: 14; cdr3_nt: TGCGTCAGCAGCTTGGTCCCAGGGGCGGAGACCCAGTACTTC; cdr3_aa: CVSSLVPGAETQYF
j_call: TRBJ2-7; d_call: TRBD2; v_call: TRBV5-4; clone_size: -; cdr3_length: 14; cdr3_nt: TGTGCCAGCAGCCCGACCGGGACTAGCTATAAGCAGTACTTC; cdr3_aa: CASSPTGTSYKQYF
j_call: TRBJ2-7; d_call: TRBD2; v_call: TRBV7-9; clone_size: -; cdr3_length: 15; cdr3_nt: TGTGCCAGCAGCTTATCAGCTAGCGGGGCCTACGAGCAGTACTTC; cdr3_aa: CASSLSASGAYEQYF
j_call: TRBJ2-2; d_call: TRBD2; v_call: TRBV13; clone_size: -; cdr3_length: 16; cdr3_nt: TGTGCCAGCAGCTTACCGGGAGGCCGCGGGTCCGGGGAGCTGTTTTTT; cdr3_aa: CASSLPGGRGSGELFF
j_call: TRBJ2-3; d_call: -; v_call: TRBV27; clone_size: -; cdr3_length: 15; cdr3_nt: TGTGCCAGCACCCTACACGGGACTGGAAGAGATACGCAGTATTTT; cdr3_aa: CASTLHGTGRDTQYF
j_call: TRBJ2-1; d_call: TRBD2; v_call: TRBV5-1; clone_size: -; cdr3_length: 18; cdr3_nt: TGCGCCAGCACTTCTGGACTAGCGGGAGGGAGACGTTACAATGAGCAGTTCTTC; cdr3_aa: CASTSGLAGGRRYNEQFF
j_call: TRBJ2-3; d_call: -; v_call: TRBV7-9; clone_size: -; cdr3_length: 14; cdr3_nt: TGTGCCAGCAGCTTGGACAGTAGCACAGATACGCAGTATTTT; cdr3_aa: CASSLDSSTDTQYF
j_call: TRBJ1-5; d_call: TRBD1; v_call: TRBV10-2; clone_size: -; cdr3_length: 14; cdr3_nt: TGCGCCAGCAGTTGGACAGGGGAGTGGCAGCCCCAGCATTTT; cdr3_aa: CASSWTGEWQPQHF
j_call: TRBJ2-7; d_call: TRBD1; v_call: TRBV19; clone_size: -; cdr3_length: 14; cdr3_nt: TGTGCCAGTAGTAGACCGGGACAGGGCTACGAGCAGTACTTC; cdr3_aa: CASSRPGQGYEQYF
j_call: TRBJ2-1; d_call: TRBD2; v_call: TRBV9; clone_size: -; cdr3_length: 14; cdr3_nt: TGTGCCAGCAGCGTAGAACTAGCGGGAGTCAACCGGTTCTTC; cdr3_aa: CASSVELAGVNRFF
j_call: TRBJ2-7; d_call: -; v_call: TRBV7-2; clone_size: -; cdr3_length: 12; cdr3_nt: TGTGCCAGCGTCAGGGGTACCTACGAGCAGTACTTC; cdr3_aa: CASVRGTYEQYF
j_call: TRBJ2-5; d_call: -; v_call: TRBV11-2; clone_size: once; cdr3_length: 17; cdr3_nt: TGTGCCAGCAGCTCCCCGCCGGGACACCGATCCCAAGAGACCCAGTACTTC; cdr3_aa: CASSSPPGHRSQETQYF
j_call: TRBJ2-7; d_call: TRBD1; v_call: TRBV7-8; clone_size: -; cdr3_length: 15; cdr3_nt: TGTGCCAGCAGCCCAGGGGGACAAACGGTCTACGAGCAGTACTTC; cdr3_aa: CASSPGGQTVYEQYF
j_call: TRBJ2-7; d_call: TRBD2; v_call: TRBV9; clone_size: -; cdr3_length: 13; cdr3_nt: TGTGCCAGCGGCGGGAGCAAACACTACGAGCAGTACTTC; cdr3_aa: CASGGSKHYEQYF
j_call: TRBJ1-4; d_call: -; v_call: TRBV29-1; clone_size: -; cdr3_length: 14; cdr3_nt: TGCAGCGTTGAGATTCGGGGTAGGGGTGAAAAACTGTTTTTT; cdr3_aa: CSVEIRGRGEKLFF
j_call: TRBJ2-1; d_call: TRBD2; v_call: TRBV11-2; clone_size: -; cdr3_length: 17; cdr3_nt: TGTGCCAGCAGCTCAATACGTACCGGGACTAGCAACAATGAGCAGTTCTTC; cdr3_aa: CASSSIRTGTSNNEQFF
j_call: TRBJ2-7; d_call: -; v_call: TRBV5-1; clone_size: -; cdr3_length: 11; cdr3_nt: TGCGCCAGCTCAGAGTCCTACGAGCAGTACTTC; cdr3_aa: CASSESYEQYF
j_call: TRBJ2-7; d_call: -; v_call: TRBV27; clone_size: once; cdr3_length: 14; cdr3_nt: TGTGCCAGCAGTTTATCACTAGCTAACGACGAGCAGTACTTC; cdr3_aa: CASSLSLANDEQYF
j_call: TRBJ2-7; d_call: -; v_call: TRBV9; clone_size: -; cdr3_length: 13; cdr3_nt: TGTGCCAGCAGTGGGGACCAAACCTACGAGCAGTACTTC; cdr3_aa: CASSGDQTYEQYF
j_call: TRBJ2-6; d_call: -; v_call: TRBV19; clone_size: -; cdr3_length: 17; cdr3_nt: TGTGCCAGTAGACCCAGGATAGGGCGCTCTGGGGCCAACGTCCTGACTTTC; cdr3_aa: CASRPRIGRSGANVLTF
j_call: TRBJ2-3; d_call: -; v_call: TRBV5-4; clone_size: -; cdr3_length: 15; cdr3_nt: TGTGCCAGCAGCGCTAGACAGACTAGCACAGATACGCAGTATTTT; cdr3_aa: CASSARQTSTDTQYF
j_call: TRBJ2-7; d_call: -; v_call: TRBV9; clone_size: -; cdr3_length: 15; cdr3_nt: TGTGCCAGCAGCCTTAGGGCCGGGTTAATAAACGAGCAGTACTTC; cdr3_aa: CASSLRAGLINEQYF
j_call: TRBJ2-5; d_call: -; v_call: TRBV18; clone_size: -; cdr3_length: 12; cdr3_nt: TGTGCCAGCTTACAGGCAGGAGAGACCCAGTACTTC; cdr3_aa: CASLQAGETQYF
j_call: TRBJ1-2; d_call: TRBD1; v_call: TRBV29-1; clone_size: -; cdr3_length: 15; cdr3_nt: TGCAGCGTTGATCAGTCGGGACAGGGGAACTATGGCTACACCTTC; cdr3_aa: CSVDQSGQGNYGYTF
j_call: TRBJ1-1; d_call: -; v_call: TRBV7-9; clone_size: -; cdr3_length: 17; cdr3_nt: TGTGCCAGCAGCTTACAACGTCTGTGGCAGGAAAACACTGAAGCTTTCTTT; cdr3_aa: CASSLQRLWQENTEAFF
j_call: TRBJ2-2; d_call: TRBD2; v_call: TRBV10-3; clone_size: once; cdr3_length: 18; cdr3_nt: TGTGCCATCAGAACCGGGACTAGCGGGACCGCGAACACCGGGGAGCTGTTTTTT; cdr3_aa: CAIRTGTSGTANTGELFF